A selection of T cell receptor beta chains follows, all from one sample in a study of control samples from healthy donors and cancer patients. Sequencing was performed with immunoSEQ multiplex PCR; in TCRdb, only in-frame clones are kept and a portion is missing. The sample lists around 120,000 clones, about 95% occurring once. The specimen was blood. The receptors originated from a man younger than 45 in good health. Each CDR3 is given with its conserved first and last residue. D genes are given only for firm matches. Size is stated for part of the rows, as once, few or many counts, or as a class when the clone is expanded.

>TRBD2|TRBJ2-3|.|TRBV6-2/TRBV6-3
CASSSSGELTDTQYF
TGTGCCAGCAGTTCGAGCGGGGAACTCACAGATACGCAGTATTTT
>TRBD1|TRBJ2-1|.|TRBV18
CASSRDRPANEQFF
TGTGCCAGCTCCCGGGACAGGCCCGCGAATGAGCAGTTCTTC
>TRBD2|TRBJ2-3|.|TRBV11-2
CASSTTSGADTQYF
TGTGCCAGCAGCACGACTAGCGGCGCAGATACGCAGTATTTT
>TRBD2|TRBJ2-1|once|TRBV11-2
CASSLAGGINEQFF
TGTGCCAGCAGCTTAGCGGGGGGGATCAATGAGCAGTTCTTC
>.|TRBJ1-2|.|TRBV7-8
CASSTGGNYGYTF
TGTGCCAGCAGCACGGGGGGCAACTATGGCTACACCTTC
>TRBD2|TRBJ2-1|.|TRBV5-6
CASSFSGGEQFF
TGTGCCAGCAGCTTTAGCGGGGGTGAGCAGTTCTTC
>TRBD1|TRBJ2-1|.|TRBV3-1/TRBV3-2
CASSPGQEINEQFF
TGTGCCAGCAGTCCGGGACAGGAAATAAATGAGCAGTTCTTC
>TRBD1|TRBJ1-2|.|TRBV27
CASSPTGPFYGYTF
TGTGCCAGCAGCCCGACAGGGCCGTTCTATGGCTACACCTTC
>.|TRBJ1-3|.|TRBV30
CAYSEQALSGNTIYF
TGTGCCTACTCTGAGCAGGCTCTCAGTGGAAACACCATATATTTT
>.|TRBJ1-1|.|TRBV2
CASTLNAQWGTEAFF
TGTGCCAGCACTCTGAATGCCCAGTGGGGCACTGAAGCTTTCTTT
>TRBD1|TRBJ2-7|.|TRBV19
CASSLRPGTGGDEQYF
TGTGCCAGTAGTCTCCGGCCCGGGACAGGGGGGGACGAGCAGTACTTC
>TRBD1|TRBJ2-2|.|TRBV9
CASSPRTGVLGGELFF
TGTGCCAGCAGCCCAAGGACAGGGGTATTAGGCGGGGAGCTGTTTTTT
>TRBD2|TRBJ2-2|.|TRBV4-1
CASSLRLAGGRSTGELFF
TGCGCCAGCAGCCTTAGACTAGCGGGGGGGCGGAGCACCGGGGAGCTGTTTTTT
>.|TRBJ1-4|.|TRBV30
CAWVNLGGEQLFF
TGTGCCTGGGTAAACCTAGGTGGAGAACAACTGTTTTTT
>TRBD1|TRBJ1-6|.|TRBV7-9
CASSPGGSGGYSPLHF
TGTGCCAGCAGCCCAGGAGGGTCAGGGGGCTATTCACCCCTCCACTTT
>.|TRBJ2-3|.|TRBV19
CASRDYPTDTQYF
TGTGCCAGTAGAGACTACCCCACAGATACGCAGTATTTT
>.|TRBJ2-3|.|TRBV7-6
CASSRGRGTDTQYF
TGTGCCAGCAGCCGGGGGAGAGGCACAGATACGCAGTATTTT